This T cell receptor (beta chain) was identified in a study of beta chain features in type 1 diabetes. This clone was found a few times. Its antigen remains unidentified. The CDR3 length is 15 residues. From germline, CDR1 is GTSNPN and CDR2 SVGIG (reference sequence). V was cut by 0 bases and J by 4 bases, with 13 bases left in between. General study findings and limits: PCR may have favored shorter templates equally in patients and controls. In the patient group, naive, central memory and Treg TCRB repertoires seemed more alike than in the healthy donor group.

Of the isolated RNA, all was reverse transcribed, and so the sequenced material was expressed TCRB transcripts. Sequencing was performed with immunoSEQ multiplex PCR; in TCRdb, only in-frame clones are kept and a portion is missing. Seen here are some 250,000 clones, 27% observed once, and the top ten hold 4%. The origin of this receptor is a man aged 25-45 years in good health. The genes are TRBV30 and TRBJ2-1; either TRBD1 or TRBD2 may supply D (6 bases each). Material: central memory CD4+ T cells from blood. Written as DNA, the CDR3 is TGTGCCTGGAGTGTACAGGGCGGGATTTACAATGAGCAGTTCTTC. Encoded protein: CAWSVQGGIYNEQFF.